These 23 T cell receptor beta chains originate from one sample sequenced in a study of T cells in Graves' hyperthyroidism and ophthalmopathy. Amplification targeted TCR beta CDR3 regions from RNA transcripts. First-round RT-PCR of the TCR CDR3 relied on the HTBI primer set. TCRdb re-called the multiplex PCR reads with MiXCR, one entry per CDR3 protein. This table has fewer than 650,000 distinct CDR3 sequences, approximately 15% appearing once. The sequenced material came from blood. The receptors were sampled from a woman aged 18-29 years with Graves' ophthalmopathy.

This clonotype was seen ten or more times. V usage is TRBV6-1 and J usage is TRBJ1-5; D is undetermined. Germline CDR1 reads MNHNS; CDR2 reads SASEGT. The V and J ends lost 2 bases and 0 bases respectively, with 8 bases between them. This CDR3 spans 15 amino acids. CDR3 residues: CASSERQYSNQPQHF. As DNA, the CDR3 is TGTGCCAGCAGTGAACGGCAATATAGCAATCAGCCCCAGCATTTT.

The rearrangement joins TRBV6-1 to TRBJ2-1; 10 positions agree with TRBD2. This CDR3 is 18 amino acids long. Germline V gives CDR1 MNHNS, CDR2 SASEGT. V lost 2 bases, J lost 2 bases, and 9 bases stayed unmatched. CDR3 residues: CASSERRLAGAPYNEQFF. CDR3 DNA: TGTGCCAGCAGTGAAAGGAGGCTAGCGGGAGCCCCCTACAATGAGCAGTTCTTC.

This clonotype was seen repeatedly, ten times or more. This chain's CDR3 is CASSLLVVARSGYEQYF. CDR3 DNA sequence: TGTGCCAGCAGTTTACTCGTAGTGGCTAGATCGGGCTACGAGCAGTACTTC. This sequence joins TRBV12-3 or TRBV12-4 and TRBJ2-7, with D hard to call. V lost 2 bases and J lost 3, with 20 bases in between. The CDR3 has 17 amino acids.

This clonotype was seen a few times. The V gene is TRBV30, the J gene TRBJ1-4; no firm D call. The V gene's germline CDR1 is GTSNPN and CDR2 SVGIG (reference sequence). Trimming took 2 bases from V and 8 from J, leaving 6 bases between them. The CDR3 loop spans 11 amino acids. In DNA, the CDR3 is TGTGCCTGGAGTAACGGGGAAAAACTGTTTTTT. Its protein product is CAWSNGEKLFF.

This clonotype was seen repeatedly, ten times or more. The chain recombines TRBV29-1 with TRBJ2-3, with TRBD2 as a possible D gene (5 bases). Germline-derived CDR1 and CDR2 are SQVTM and ANQGSEA. The V and J ends lost 6 bases and 0 bases respectively, with 13 bases between them. This CDR3 contains 14 residues. The CDR3 DNA sequence: TGCAGCGTACCTGTGGGCGGGAGCACAGATACGCAGTATTTT. This codes for CSVPVGGSTDTQYF.

This clonotype has a count of ten or more. CDR3 sequence: CASSGSIDNEQFF. DNA of the CDR3: TGTGCCAGCAGCGGAAGTATCGACAATGAGCAGTTCTTC. The V call is TRBV7-2, the J call TRBJ2-1; unclear D gene. The V gene lost 5 bases and the J gene lost 5 bases, with 10 bases spanning the gap. The CDR3 contains 13 residues. Looked up from germline, CDR1 is SGHTA and CDR2 is FQGNSA.

This clonotype was counted many times. This sequence joins TRBV6-5 and TRBJ1-6, with 11 bases aligning to TRBD1. Trimming cost V 6 bases and J 1 base; bases outside gene matches: 5. This CDR3 has 17 amino acids. Germline CDR1 is MNHEY and CDR2 is SVGAGI. The CDR3 DNA reads as TGTGCCAGCAGGCCGGGGACAGGGGGTTCCTATAATTCACCCCTCCACTTT. This gives the protein CASRPGTGGSYNSPLHF.

V usage is TRBV20-1 and J usage is TRBJ2-7; D assignment may be TRBD1 or TRBD2 (5 bases each). Looked up from germline, CDR1 is DFQATT and CDR2 is SNEGSKA (reference sequence). Trimming left V 0 bases short and J 3 bases short, with 15 bases between. The CDR3 is made up of 15 amino acids. The CDR3 loop is CSARDKGGGYYEQYF. For the CDR3, the DNA is TGCAGTGCTAGAGACAAGGGTGGGGGTTACTACGAGCAGTACTTC.

This clonotype has at least ten counts. The V call is TRBV5-1, the J call TRBJ2-1; D is ambiguous. The V gene's germline CDR1 is SGHRS and CDR2 YFSETQ. This CDR3 has 13 amino acids. V gave up 2 bases and J gave up 5 bases, with 8 bases separating them. The CDR3 DNA reads as TGCGCCAGCAGCTTTTCTCCCAACAATGAGCAGTTCTTC. Its protein is CASSFSPNNEQFF.

This clonotype was seen at least ten times. V usage is TRBV5-4 and J usage is TRBJ2-2; D is unclear. The V and J ends lost 4 bases and 1 base respectively, with 11 bases between them. The CDR3 runs to 15 residues. Germline CDR1 reads SGHNT; CDR2 reads YYREEE (reference sequence). CDR3 bases: TGTGCCAGCAGCCCCGCCAGTGGGAACACCGGGGAGCTGTTTTTT. The encoded protein is CASSPASGNTGELFF.

The chain carries TRBV10-2 and TRBJ2-6; the D is unclear. This CDR3 region has 15 residues. The germline V and J ends were trimmed by 3 bases and 5 bases, with 11 bases remaining between them. CDR1 WSHSY and CDR2 SAAADI come from the germline V gene. Here the CDR3 reads CASSEDPGWANVLTF. The CDR3 DNA reads TGCGCCAGCAGTGAAGACCCGGGCTGGGCCAACGTCCTGACTTTC.

As for this clonotype: An end of the junction differs from the germline gene, which may be a read error. The chain links TRBV24-1 to TRBJ2-3; no reliable D call. Looked up from germline, CDR1 is KGHDR and CDR2 is SFDVKD. The CDR3 totals 13 residues. The CDR3 sequence is CATSGLDGDTQYF. The CDR3 DNA follows: TGTGCCACCAGTGGTTTGGATGGGGATACGCAGTATTTT.

This clonotype was seen a handful of times. The V call is TRBV7-2, the J call TRBJ1-6, with D unclear. There are 16 residues in the CDR3. With 5 bases removed from V and 4 bases from J, the gap between germline ends came to 15 bases. From germline, CDR1 is SGHTA and CDR2 FQGNSA. The CDR3 DNA is TGTGCCAGCAGCCGCAGCGTGGGCGCGTATAATTCACCCCTCCACTTT. Translated: CASSRSVGAYNSPLHF.

This clonotype occurred many times. The V and J genes are TRBV24-1 and TRBJ1-5; D is unresolved. The CDR3 sequence is 14 residues long. The V end lost 9 bases, the J end lost 0 bases, and 11 bases lay between the germline ends. The germline V gene encodes CDR1 KGHDR and CDR2 SFDVKD. CDR3 bases: TGTGCCACCTCTCAGCGTTATAGCAATCAGCCCCAGCATTTT. This codes for CATSQRYSNQPQHF.

This clonotype has more than one count but fewer than ten. This chain joins TRBV6-1 and TRBJ1-2; a possible D gene is TRBD1 (5 bases). The CDR3 is 16 residues long. V was pared by 6 bases and J by 5 bases, with 22 bases between. The germline CDR1 and CDR2 sequences are MNHNS and SASEGT. CDR3 nucleotides: TGTGCCAGCAGCCTAGAGACCCCCCGGCAGGGTTATGGCTACACCTTC. Its protein is CASSLETPRQGYGYTF.

The sample holds a few counts of this clonotype. The chain combines TRBV30 with TRBJ2-1; TRBD2 agrees at 15 bases. Germline V gene lookup returns CDR1 GTSNPN and CDR2 SVGIG (reference sequence). The V segment lost 5 bases and the J segment 4 bases; nucleotides outside the gene matches: 3. The length of the CDR3 is 15 residues. CDR3 DNA: TGTGCCTGGGGACTAGCGGGAGGGGGTTACAATGAGCAGTTCTTC. This translates into CAWGLAGGGYNEQFF.

This clonotype was recorded many times. This chain links TRBV2 with TRBJ1-5, with D perhaps matching TRBD1 (6 bases). CDR3 length: 15 residues. V was trimmed by 6 bases and J by 9 bases, leaving 21 bases between them. Looked up from germline, CDR1 is SNHLY and CDR2 is FYNNEI. In nucleotides, the CDR3 is TGTGCCAGCAGGGGGGCCGTCGTTGGGGGTTGGCCCCAGCATTTT. Residues: CASRGAVVGGWPQHF. The full variable domain, completed using reference TRBV2 and TRBJ1-5, is EPEVTQTPSHQVTQMGQEVILRCVPISNHLYFYWYRQILGQKVEFLVSFYNNEISEKSEIFDDQFSVERPDGSNFTLKIRSTKLEDSAMYFCASRGAVVGGWPQHFGDGTRLSIL.

This clonotype was counted at least ten times. The J gene is TRBJ2-7, the V gene TRBV9; unclear D gene. Per germline, CDR1 SGDLS and CDR2 YYNGEE. This CDR3 is 15 amino acids long. Trimming stripped 0 bases from V and 5 bases from J, with 15 bases between. The CDR3 nucleotides read TGTGCCAGCAGCGTAGAGCGTACACCCTGGGACGAGCAGTACTTC. It encodes CASSVERTPWDEQYF.

This clonotype was seen a handful of times. The V gene is TRBV10-3, the J gene TRBJ2-2, with D unresolved. The CDR3 has 11 residues. V lost 10 bases and J lost 3, with 6 bases in between. CDR1 and CDR2 from the germline V gene are ENHRY and SYGVKD. The CDR3 nucleotides read TGTGCCACAGTAGACACCGGGGAGCTGTTTTTT. It translates to CATVDTGELFF.

The table lists this clonotype with many counts. The chain joins TRBV30 to TRBJ1-5; 11 nucleotides agree with TRBD1. This CDR3 comprises 15 residues. V lost 3 bases, J lost 7 bases, and 8 bases stayed unmatched. Looked up from germline, CDR1 is GTSNPN and CDR2 is SVGIG (reference sequence). CDR3 DNA: TGTGCCTGGAGCCCCGGGACAGGGGGAGGGCAGCCCCAGCATTTT. Encoded protein: CAWSPGTGGGQPQHF.

There are many counts of this clonotype. The chain has TRBV28 and TRBJ2-7; 10 nucleotides line up with TRBD1. V shed 10 bases and J 6 bases; nucleotides not matched to a gene: 9. The CDR3 has 13 residues. CDR1 and CDR2 from the germline V gene are MDHEN and SYDVKM. The CDR3 region is CATLPGTGVEQYF. DNA for the CDR3: TGTGCCACCCTTCCCGGGACAGGGGTCGAGCAGTACTTC.

This clonotype appeared many times. The V call is TRBV12-3 or TRBV12-4, the J call TRBJ1-2, with D possibly TRBD1 on 6 matching bases. CDR3 length: 17 amino acids. V gave up 3 bases and J gave up 4 bases, with 21 bases separating them. This chain's CDR3 is CASSFGAGAIWGYGYTF. In DNA form, the CDR3 reads TGTGCCAGCAGTTTTGGGGCAGGGGCTATTTGGGGCTATGGCTACACCTTC.

As concerns this clonotype: A much larger clonotype is one base distant, so this may be a read error. This chain connects TRBV12-3 or TRBV12-4 to TRBJ1-3, with D hard to call. This CDR3 is 14 amino acids long. The V end lost 6 bases, the J end lost 6 bases, and 15 bases lay between the germline ends. The chain's CDR3 is CASRGSFVENTIYF. CDR3 in DNA: TGTGCCAGCAGGGGTTCCTTTGTTGAAAACACCATATATTTT.